This T cell receptor beta chain appears in the sequencing data of a study of T cell responses to AZD1222 COVID-19 vaccine. The data were produced by immunoSEQ multiplex PCR, yet TCRdb's version contains in-frame clones alone and is incomplete. The table records fewer than 110,000 clones, around 91% of them present only once. The CDR3 is 15 residues long. Germline CDR1 and CDR2: SGHAT and FQNNGV. J lost 5 bases, V lost 1 base, and 4 bases had no gene match. This chain joins TRBV11-2 and TRBJ2-3; 9 nucleotides agree with TRBD1. The clonotype was recovered from an adult in good health. The material was peripheral blood, obtained on day 0 of AZD1222 vaccination. CDR3 sequence: CASSLGQGGIDTQYF. The CDR3 coding sequence is TGTGCCAGCAGCTTAGGACAGGGGGGGATAGATACGCAGTATTTT.